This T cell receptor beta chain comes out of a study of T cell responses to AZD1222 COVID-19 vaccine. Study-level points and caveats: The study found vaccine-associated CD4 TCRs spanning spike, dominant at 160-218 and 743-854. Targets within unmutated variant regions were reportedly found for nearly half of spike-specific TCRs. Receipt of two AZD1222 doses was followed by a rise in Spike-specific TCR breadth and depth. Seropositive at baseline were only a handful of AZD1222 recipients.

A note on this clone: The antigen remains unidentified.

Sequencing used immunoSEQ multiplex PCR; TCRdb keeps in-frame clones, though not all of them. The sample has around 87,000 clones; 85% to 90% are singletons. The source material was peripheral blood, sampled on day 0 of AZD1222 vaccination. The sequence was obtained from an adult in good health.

The chain's CDR3 is CASSTRAGYNEQFF. The CDR3 DNA reads TGTGCCAGCAGCACGAGGGCAGGATACAATGAGCAGTTCTTC. The V and J genes are TRBV11-2 and TRBJ2-1; D might be TRBD2 (5 bases). The CDR3 is made up of 14 amino acids. Germline loops: CDR1 SGHAT, CDR2 FQNNGV. Trimming removed 5 bases at V and 4 bases at J, with 12 bases between.